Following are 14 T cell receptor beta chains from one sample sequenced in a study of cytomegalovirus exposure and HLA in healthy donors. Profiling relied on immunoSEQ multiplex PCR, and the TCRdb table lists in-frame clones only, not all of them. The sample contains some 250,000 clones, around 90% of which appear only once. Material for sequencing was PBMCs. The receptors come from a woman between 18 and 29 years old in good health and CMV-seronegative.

This CDR3 reads CATSRPEGGETQYF. DNA of the CDR3: TGTGCCACCAGCAGACCTGAAGGGGGAGAGACCCAGTACTTC. This sequence joins TRBV15 and TRBJ2-5; D might be TRBD1 (6 bases). The CDR3 spans 14 residues. The V and J ends lost 2 bases and 4 bases respectively, with 11 bases between them. CDR1 and CDR2 (germline): LNHNV, YYDKDF (reference sequence).

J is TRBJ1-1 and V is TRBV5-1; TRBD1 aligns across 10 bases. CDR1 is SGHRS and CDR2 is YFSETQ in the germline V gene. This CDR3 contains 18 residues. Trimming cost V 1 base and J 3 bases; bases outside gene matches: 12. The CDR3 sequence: CASSLPKGQGTSDTEAFF. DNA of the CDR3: TGCGCCAGCAGCTTGCCTAAGGGACAGGGGACGTCTGACACTGAAGCTTTCTTT.

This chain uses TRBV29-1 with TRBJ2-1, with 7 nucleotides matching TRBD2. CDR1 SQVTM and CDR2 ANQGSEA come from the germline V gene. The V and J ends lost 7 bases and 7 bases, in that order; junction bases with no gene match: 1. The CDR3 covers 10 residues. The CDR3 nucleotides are TGCAGCGGGGGGGGGAATGAGCAGTTCTTC. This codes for CSGGGNEQFF.

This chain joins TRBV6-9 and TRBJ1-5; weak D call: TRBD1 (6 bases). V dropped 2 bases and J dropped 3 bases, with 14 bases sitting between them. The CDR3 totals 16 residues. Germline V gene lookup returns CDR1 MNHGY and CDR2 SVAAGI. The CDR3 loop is CASSYDNNRDNQPQHF. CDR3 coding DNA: TGTGCCAGCAGTTATGATAATAACAGGGACAATCAGCCCCAGCATTTT.

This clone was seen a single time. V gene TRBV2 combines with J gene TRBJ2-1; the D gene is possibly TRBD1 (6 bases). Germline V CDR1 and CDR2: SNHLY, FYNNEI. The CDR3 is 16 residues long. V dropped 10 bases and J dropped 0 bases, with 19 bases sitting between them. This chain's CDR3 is CATDEAGQSSYNEQFF. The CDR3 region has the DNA TGTGCCACCGACGAGGCTGGACAGAGCTCCTACAATGAGCAGTTCTTC. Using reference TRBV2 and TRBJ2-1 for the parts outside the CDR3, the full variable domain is EPEVTQTPSHQVTQMGQEVILRCVPISNHLYFYWYRQILGQKVEFLVSFYNNEISEKSEIFDDQFSVERPDGSNFTLKIRSTKLEDSAMYFCATDEAGQSSYNEQFFGPGTRLTVL.

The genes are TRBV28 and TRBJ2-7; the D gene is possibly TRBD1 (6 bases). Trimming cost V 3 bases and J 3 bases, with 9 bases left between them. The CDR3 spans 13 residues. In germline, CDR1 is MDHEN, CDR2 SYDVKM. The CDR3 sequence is CASSFDRYYEQYV. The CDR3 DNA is TGTGCCAGCAGTTTCGACAGGTACTACGAGCAGTACGTC.

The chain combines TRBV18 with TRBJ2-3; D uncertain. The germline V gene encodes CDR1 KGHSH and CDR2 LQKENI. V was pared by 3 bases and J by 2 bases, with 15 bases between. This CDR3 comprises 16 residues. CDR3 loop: CASSPLEFRVTDTQYF. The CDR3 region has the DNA TGTGCCAGCTCACCCTTAGAGTTCCGGGTCACAGATACGCAGTATTTT.

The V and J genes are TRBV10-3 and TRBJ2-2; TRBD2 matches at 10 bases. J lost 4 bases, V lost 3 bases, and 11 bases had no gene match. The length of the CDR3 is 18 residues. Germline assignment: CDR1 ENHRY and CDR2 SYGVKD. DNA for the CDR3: TGTGCCATCAGTGAAGGAAAGCGGGGGGGCCGGTTCACCGGGGAGCTGTTTTTT. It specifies CAISEGKRGGRFTGELFF.

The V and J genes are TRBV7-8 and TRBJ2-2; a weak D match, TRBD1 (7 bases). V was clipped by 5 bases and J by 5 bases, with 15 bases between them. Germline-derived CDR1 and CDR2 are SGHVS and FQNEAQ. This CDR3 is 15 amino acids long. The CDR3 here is CASSPSTGRTGELFF. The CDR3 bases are TGTGCCAGCAGCCCGTCGACAGGGAGGACCGGGGAGCTGTTTTTT.

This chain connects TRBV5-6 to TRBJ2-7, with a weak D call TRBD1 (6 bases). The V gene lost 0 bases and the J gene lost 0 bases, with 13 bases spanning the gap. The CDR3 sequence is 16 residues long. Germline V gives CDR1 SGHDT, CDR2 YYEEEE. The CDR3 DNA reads TGTGCCAGCAGCTTGGCCGGACAGCAAACCTCCTACGAGCAGTACGTC. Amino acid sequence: CASSLAGQQTSYEQYV.

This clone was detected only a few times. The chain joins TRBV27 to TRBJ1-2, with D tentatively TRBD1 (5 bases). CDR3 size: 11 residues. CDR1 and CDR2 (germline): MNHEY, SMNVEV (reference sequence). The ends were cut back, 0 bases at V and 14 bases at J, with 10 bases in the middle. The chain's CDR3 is CASSLSCRGTF. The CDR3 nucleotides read TGTGCCAGCAGTTTATCTTGTAGGGGAACCTTC.

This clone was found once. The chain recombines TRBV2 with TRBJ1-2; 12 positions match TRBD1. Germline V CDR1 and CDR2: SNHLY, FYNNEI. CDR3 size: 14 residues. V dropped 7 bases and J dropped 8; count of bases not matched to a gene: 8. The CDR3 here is CASTPGQGARGYTF. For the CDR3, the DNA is TGTGCCAGCACCCCGGGACAGGGGGCTAGAGGCTACACCTTC.

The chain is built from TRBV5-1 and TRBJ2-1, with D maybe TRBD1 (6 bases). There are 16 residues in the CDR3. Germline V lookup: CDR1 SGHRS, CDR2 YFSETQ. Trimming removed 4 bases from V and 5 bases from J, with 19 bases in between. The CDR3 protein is CASSDYRVLFDNEQFF. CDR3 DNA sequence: TGCGCCAGCAGCGATTACAGGGTCCTTTTCGACAATGAGCAGTTCTTC.

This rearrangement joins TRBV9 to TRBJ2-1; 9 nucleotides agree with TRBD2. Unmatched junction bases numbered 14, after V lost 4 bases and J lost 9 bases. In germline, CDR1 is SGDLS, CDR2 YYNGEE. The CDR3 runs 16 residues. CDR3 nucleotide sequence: TGTGCCAGCAGCTTAAGCGGGGGGCAGTTACAAAGTGAGCAGTTCTTC. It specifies CASSLSGGQLQSEQFF.